Listed below are T cell receptor beta chains from one sample, sequenced in a study of blood T cells in healthy people across ages. Each CDR3 protein is one row after TCRdb ran MiXCR on the 5' RACE reads. Here the sample spans approximately 600,000 distinct CDR3 sequences, around 54% being singletons. Sequenced sample: blood. The receptors were gathered from a man between 60 and 75 years old in good health. CDR3s include the opening cysteine and the closing phenylalanine or tryptophan. Fields, in order: D gene, V gene, clone size, J gene, CDR3 protein, CDR3 DNA. D genes are given only for firm matches. Size tells how often a clone was seen (once, few, many) or the class of an expanded clone, and some rows leave it out.

TRBD2	TRBV7-2	-	TRBJ2-4	CASSPRGSGGNIQYF	TGTGCCAGCAGCCCCCGGGGTAGCGGGGGAAACATTCAGTACTTC
-	TRBV5-8	-	TRBJ1-2	CASSLLAGARGYTF	TGTGCCAGCAGCTTGTTGGCGGGGGCGCGTGGCTACACCTTC
TRBD1	TRBV2	once	TRBJ2-3	CASTGQAQSDTQYF	TGTGCCAGCACCGGACAGGCTCAATCAGATACGCAGTATTTT
TRBD2	TRBV2	few	TRBJ2-5	CASRARRLAGEETQYF	TGTGCCAGCAGGGCCCGAAGACTAGCGGGGGAAGAGACCCAGTACTTC
TRBD1	TRBV7-8	once	TRBJ2-7	CASSVAGGWEQYF	TGTGCCAGCAGCGTAGCAGGGGGTTGGGAGCAGTACTTC
TRBD1	TRBV4-2	-	TRBJ1-1	CASSQGAQGQGKEAFF	TGTGCCAGCAGCCAAGGGGCCCAGGGACAGGGGAAGGAAGCTTTCTTT
-	TRBV7-2	-	TRBJ1-6	CASSLARTGNSPLHF	TGTGCCAGCAGCTTAGCGCGGACGGGTAATTCACCCCTCCACTTT
-	TRBV5-6	few	TRBJ1-2	CASSSSFYGYTF	TGTGCCAGCAGCTCCTCATTCTATGGCTACACCTTC
-	TRBV6-6	-	TRBJ1-5	CASSYSGHRGNQPQHF	TGTGCCAGCAGTTACTCAGGCCACAGGGGCAATCAGCCCCAGCATTTT
-	TRBV12-3/TRBV12-4	-	TRBJ1-1	CASSFGGGDTEAFF	TGTGCCAGCAGTTTTGGGGGAGGGGACACTGAAGCTTTCTTT
-	TRBV20-1	-	TRBJ1-2	CSARDPAGVGYTF	TGCAGTGCTAGAGACCCAGCAGGGGTTGGCTACACCTTC
TRBD1	TRBV6-1	many	TRBJ2-7	CASTGRGLDEQYF	TGTGCCAGCACGGGCAGGGGGCTTGACGAGCAGTACTTC
-	TRBV20-1	few	TRBJ2-5	CSAVQGSGQETQYF	TGCAGTGCTGTGCAGGGGAGTGGGCAAGAGACCCAGTACTTC
-	TRBV4-1	once	TRBJ1-1	CASSQRDTGTLNTEAFF	TGCGCCAGCAGCCAAAGGGATACCGGGACCCTGAACACTGAAGCTTTCTTT
TRBD1	TRBV20-1	-	TRBJ1-4	CSAPQGAEELFF	TGCAGTGCTCCCCAGGGGGCGGAAGAGCTGTTTTTT